The source of this TCR beta chain is a study of regulatory T cells in long-lasting Graves disease. This clonotype was recorded once. Its antigen is not identified. Both iRepertoire HTBI primers and Arm-PCR of CDR3 regions were used to build the TCR beta libraries. TCRdb called the multiplex PCR reads again in MiXCR, with one record for every CDR3 protein. The table has 550,000 to 650,000 distinct CDR3 sequences, about 16% seen once. Points from the study as a whole: Fewer public clonotypes were shared by new patients (around 970) than by persistent patients (about 3,000).

The CDR3 totals 16 residues. The V end lost 1 base, the J end lost 7 bases, and 17 bases lay between the germline ends. CDR1 is DFQATT, CDR2 SNEGSKA, per germline (reference sequence). As to time point: newly diagnosed GD, antithyroid drugs for less than 3 months. Scientists built the TCR library using RNA that was extracted from PBMCs. The same data also contributed to another study, on T cells in Graves' hyperthyroidism and ophthalmopathy. That report notes: The HTBI primer set served for first-round RT-PCR of the TCR CDR3. Blood also held most thyroid clonotypes expanded beyond 0.001. A median about 7 months before onset, the model predicted ophthalmopathy.

The specimen was peripheral blood mononuclear cells (PBMCs), collected at new diagnosis, from a patient treated with antithyroid drugs. The chain recombines TRBV20-1 with TRBJ1-6; possible D gene TRBD1, 5 bases. This clonotype was obtained from a man between 18 and 35 years old with Graves disease. The CDR3: CSARVGGGGINSPLHF. CDR3 nucleotides: TGCAGTGCTAGAGTCGGGGGGGGTGGTATAAATTCACCCCTCCACTTT.